These 17 T cell receptor beta chains were all obtained from the same sample, sequenced in a study of blood T cell repertoires in COVID-19 (dated by TCRdb to the early 2020s). Libraries were prepared through the immunoSEQ multiplex PCR assay. TCRdb mirrors the immuneACCESS table, restricted to in-frame sequences. Some clones are absent from its copies; in checked studies, under half trace to an unresolved V gene, and the reason for the others is unknown. The sample contains hundreds of thousands of clones, 86% of them found a single time. The ten largest clones add up to approximately 2.8% of the sample. Sequenced input: PBMCs or T cells enriched from blood (not recorded which). All receptors derive from a woman in her forties or fifties in a cohort exposed to, infected with or recovered from COVID-19 (not recorded which).

The chain combines TRBV5-6 with TRBJ1-6, with TRBD1 matching over 11 bases. The CDR3 totals 16 residues. Germline values: CDR1 SGHDT, CDR2 YYEEEE. V lost 0 bases, J lost 8 bases, and 4 bases stayed unmatched. CDR3 residues: CASSLVWDRGDSPLHF. CDR3 nucleotide sequence: TGTGCCAGCAGCTTGGTCTGGGACAGGGGGGATTCACCCCTCCACTTT.

The J gene is TRBJ2-1, the V gene TRBV19; 8 bases align to TRBD1. After removal of 5 bases from V and 9 bases from J, the junction contained 6 bases not matched to a gene. The CDR3 totals 13 residues. Germline loops: CDR1 LNHDA, CDR2 SQIVND (reference sequence). The CDR3 loop reads CASSAQGVGEQFF. CDR3 sequence (DNA): TGTGCCAGTAGTGCACAGGGGGTGGGTGAGCAGTTCTTC.

This clone appeared once. The chain combines TRBV6-6 with TRBJ1-5; the D is unclear. From germline, CDR1 is MNHNY and CDR2 SVGAGI (reference sequence). This CDR3 region has 14 residues. With 2 bases removed from V and 4 bases from J, the gap between germline ends came to 9 bases. Here the CDR3 reads CASSYDGLNQPQHF. As DNA, the CDR3 is TGTGCCAGCAGTTACGACGGACTTAATCAGCCCCAGCATTTT.

The chain links TRBV28 to TRBJ2-3; 8 nucleotides line up with TRBD2. The CDR3 loop spans 13 amino acids. J was trimmed by 4 bases and V by 6 bases; bases with no gene match: 3. Germline V CDR1 and CDR2: MDHEN, SYDVKM. CDR3 DNA: TGTGCCAGCAGCCCGGGGGGGGCAGATACGCAGTATTTT. It translates to CASSPGGADTQYF.

This sequence joins TRBV7-9 and TRBJ2-3, with D possibly matching TRBD2 (5 bases). CDR1 SEHNR and CDR2 FQNEAQ come from the germline V gene (reference sequence). There are 15 residues in the CDR3. Trimming stripped 5 bases from V and 7 bases from J, with 19 bases between. The CDR3 sequence is CASSHVGGPTNTQYF. The CDR3 DNA is TGTGCCAGCAGCCACGTGGGCGGTCCGACTAATACGCAGTATTTT. Using reference TRBV7-9 and TRBJ2-3 for the parts outside the CDR3, the full variable domain is DTGVSQNPRHKITKRGQNVTFRCDPISEHNRLYWYRQTLGQGPEFLTYFQNEAQLEKSRLLSDRFSAERPKGSFSTLEIQRTEQGDSAMYLCASSHVGGPTNTQYFGPGTRLTVL.

The CDR3 DNA reads as TGTGCCAGCGGTCCTCCAGGGGGCTATCAGCCCCAGCATTTT. Its translation is CASGPPGGYQPQHF. J is TRBJ1-5 and V is TRBV7-2; 8 nucleotides agree with TRBD1. The trim removed 8 bases at V and 5 bases at J, leaving 8 bases unmatched. Germline V lookup: CDR1 SGHTA, CDR2 FQGNSA. This CDR3 has 14 amino acids. The whole variable domain, filled in from reference TRBV7-2 and TRBJ1-5, reads GAGVSQSPSNKVTEKGKDVELRCDPISGHTALYWYRQSLGQGLEFLIYFQGNSAPDKSGLPSDRFSAERTGGSVSTLTIQRTQQEDSAVYLCASGPPGGYQPQHFGDGTRLSIL.

The chain recombines TRBV5-1 with TRBJ2-1; 11 positions match TRBD2. The CDR3 has 18 amino acids. Trimming removed 1 base from V and 4 bases from J; junction bases left unmatched: 10. Per germline, CDR1 SGHRS and CDR2 YFSETQ. DNA for the CDR3: TGCGCCAGCAGCTTGAACCCCTTTCTAGCGGGGGGATACAATGAGCAGTTCTTC. It yields the protein CASSLNPFLAGGYNEQFF.

CDR3 in amino acids: CASSTTGTGLYEQYF. As DNA, the CDR3 is TGCGCCAGCAGCACGACCGGGACAGGGTTATACGAGCAGTACTTC. This chain links TRBV5-1 with TRBJ2-7; 9 bases fit TRBD1. This CDR3 spans 15 amino acids. Germline V gene data show CDR1 as SGHRS and CDR2 as YFSETQ. The junction had 9 bases not matched to a gene; V was cut back by 4 bases and J by 4 bases. Full variable domain (rest looked up from reference TRBV5-1 and TRBJ2-7): KAGVTQTPRYLIKTRGQQVTLSCSPISGHRSVSWYQQTPGQGLQFLFEYFSETQRNKGNFPGRFSGRQFSNSRSEMNVSTLELGDSALYLCASSTTGTGLYEQYFGPGTRLTVT.

Written as DNA, the CDR3 is TGCGCCAGCAGCCGGACTAGCGGGGGGCCAGATACGCAGTATTTT. Protein: CASSRTSGGPDTQYF. The V gene is TRBV4-1, the J gene TRBJ2-3; TRBD2 matches at 14 bases. V shed 4 bases and J 4 bases; nucleotides not matched to a gene: 1. CDR3 size: 15 residues. The germline gives CDR1 MGHRA, CDR2 YSYEKL.

This rearrangement joins TRBV2 to TRBJ1-1, with D possibly being TRBD1 (6 bases). The V gene lost 3 bases and the J gene lost 5 bases, with 13 bases spanning the gap. CDR1 is SNHLY and CDR2 is FYNNEI in the germline V gene. The CDR3 runs to 14 residues. In DNA, the CDR3 is TGTGCCAGCAGTGATCCCAGGGGAGTAACTGAAGCTTTCTTT. Its protein is CASSDPRGVTEAFF.

The genes are TRBV7-9 and TRBJ1-5; D is possibly TRBD1 (5 bases). The CDR3 loop spans 13 amino acids. The germline CDR1 and CDR2 sequences are SEHNR and FQNEAQ (reference sequence). V dropped 2 bases and J dropped 4 bases, with 6 bases sitting between them. The CDR3 sequence: CASSLRQNQPQHF. CDR3 sequence (DNA): TGTGCCAGCAGCTTAAGACAGAATCAGCCCCAGCATTTT.

The chain carries TRBV6-1 and TRBJ1-5, with D unclear. CDR3 length: 15 residues. The germline V and J ends were trimmed by 2 bases and 2 bases, with 10 bases remaining between them. Looked up from germline, CDR1 is MNHNS and CDR2 is SASEGT. CDR3 nucleotides: TGTGCCAGCAGTGAAAGTTTGGAGGGCAATCAGCCCCAGCATTTT. Amino acid sequence: CASSESLEGNQPQHF.

The V and J genes are TRBV25-1 and TRBJ2-3, with 7 bases that match TRBD1. J lost 6 bases, V lost 5 bases, and 5 bases had no gene match. Germline values: CDR1 MGHDK, CDR2 SYGVNS. This CDR3 comprises 13 residues. The CDR3 DNA sequence: TGTGCCAGCAGTCCCCTACAGGGGGATACGCAGTATTTT. Residues: CASSPLQGDTQYF.

V gene TRBV10-3 combines with J gene TRBJ1-1, with 9 bases matching TRBD1. CDR3 length equals 13 residues. V lost 6 bases to trimming and J lost 1 base; unmatched junction nucleotides: 0. Germline V CDR1 and CDR2: ENHRY, SYGVKD. The CDR3 here is CAIRGQGNTEAFF. CDR3 in DNA: TGTGCCATCAGGGGACAGGGGAACACTGAAGCTTTCTTT.

The rearrangement joins TRBV10-3 to TRBJ1-5, with D perhaps matching TRBD1 (5 bases). The V end lost 8 bases, the J end lost 4 bases, and 12 bases lay between the germline ends. Germline CDR1 is ENHRY and CDR2 is SYGVKD. CDR3 length equals 13 residues. Here the CDR3 DNA reads TGTGCCATCGGGCGGGGGACGAATCAGCCCCAGCATTTT. This encodes CAIGRGTNQPQHF.

The gene calls are TRBV19 and TRBJ1-4; possible D gene TRBD1, 5 bases. V lost 6 bases and J lost 2, with 10 bases in between. The CDR3 has 14 amino acids. In germline, CDR1 is LNHDA, CDR2 SQIVND (reference sequence). The CDR3 spells CASRAGSTNEKLFF. The CDR3 nucleotides are TGTGCCAGTAGGGCAGGGTCCACTAATGAAAAACTGTTTTTT.

The gene calls are TRBV15 and TRBJ2-3, with 11 bases fitting TRBD2. The germline V gene has CDR1 LNHNV and CDR2 YYDKDF (reference sequence). The length of the CDR3 is 19 residues. The V and J ends lost 0 bases and 0 bases, in that order; junction bases with no gene match: 8. As DNA, the CDR3 is TGTGCCACCAGCAGAGATTTAGGGACTAGCGGAACTAGCACAGATACGCAGTATTTT. This sequence encodes CATSRDLGTSGTSTDTQYF.